This T cell receptor beta chain originates from a study of siplizumab effects on memory and regulatory T cells. Whole-study findings and limits: Among alloreactive clones, only a minor fraction mapped to unstimulated subsets.

Regarding this clone: Antigen specificity is unknown.

The data were produced by immunoSEQ multiplex PCR, yet TCRdb's version contains in-frame clones alone and is incomplete. The table lists 80,000 to 95,000 clones, 85% to 95% of them singletons. The material sequenced was CD8+ T cells sorted from blood. This TCR was recovered from a human donor in good health.

Here the CDR3 reads CASSYSSGKETQYF. DNA for the CDR3: TGTGCCAGCAGTTACTCTTCTGGGAAAGAGACCCAGTACTTC. The rearrangement uses TRBV6-5 and TRBJ2-5; D ambiguous. CDR1 and CDR2 from the germline V gene are MNHEY and SVGAGI. The V and J ends lost 0 bases and 3 bases respectively, with 8 bases between them. This CDR3 has 14 amino acids.